This T cell receptor beta chain derives from a study of cytomegalovirus exposure and HLA in healthy donors. Study at large: The 120 validation repertoires were reported in a later analysis to have been generated on the same platform as the roughly 630 first-cohort repertoires.

For this clone: Its target is unknown.

Study results and limitations: Reports described diagnosis of cytomegalovirus status by the classifier as highly specific and sensitive. The investigators catalogued 150 to 200 TCR beta chains as cytomegalovirus-associated. Most observed TCR sequences were rare, whereas some public TCRs were detected in many donors.

Germline CDR1 SGHRS, CDR2 YFSETQ. The CDR3 is 15 amino acids. V was clipped by 0 bases and J by 2 bases; unmatched bases: 4. Profiled with immunoSEQ multiplex PCR; TCRdb holds only in-frame clones, not every one. Counted here are about 260,000 clones, less than 95% occurring once; the ten biggest clones make up approximately 3%. The sequenced material came from PBMCs. This TCR was sampled from a woman in her twenties or thirties in good health and CMV-seronegative. This chain links TRBV5-1 with TRBJ2-7; TRBD1 aligns across 8 bases. CDR3 sequence reads: CASSLGQGIPYEQYF. The CDR3 DNA is TGCGCCAGCAGCTTGGGACAGGGGATACCCTACGAGCAGTACTTC.